The clone carrying this TCR beta chain came up many times. Its antigen is not known. The sample is drawn from a study of regulatory T cells in long-lasting Graves disease. The time point here: newly diagnosed GD, antithyroid drugs for less than 3 months. Construction of the TCR library relied on RNA isolated from PBMCs. The germline gives CDR1 MNHEY, CDR2 SVGEGT. After removal of 0 bases from V and 1 base from J, the junction contained 2 bases not matched to a gene. The CDR3 runs to 16 residues. Arm-PCR of CDR3 regions with iRepertoire HTBI primers generated TCR beta libraries. TCRdb reprocessed the multiplex PCR reads with MiXCR, giving one entry per CDR3 protein. The sample holds approximately 350,000 distinct CDR3 sequences, 15% to 20% seen once. Findings and limits, study-wide: For persistent Graves' patients, TCR diversity was lower than for newly diagnosed ones.

This sample also appeared in a second study, on T cells in Graves' hyperthyroidism and ophthalmopathy. This second study says: Disease duration under 2 months; hyperthyroidism patients were aged 18 to 65. A set of HTBI primers served as the primers for a first-round RT-PCR of the TCR CDR3. Prediction of ophthalmopathy progression came a median around 6 months pre-onset.

This TCR came from a woman aged 18-29 years with Graves disease. Sequenced here: peripheral blood mononuclear cells (PBMCs), sampled at new diagnosis, from a patient treated with antithyroid drugs. This chain links TRBV6-2 or TRBV6-3 with TRBJ2-3; 9 bases line up with TRBD1. The CDR3, as DNA: TGTGCCAGCAGTTACTCACGGACAGGGGGCACAGATACGCAGTATTTT. It yields the protein CASSYSRTGGTDTQYF.